A selection of T cell receptor beta chains follows, all from one sample in a study of T cells and Merkel cell carcinoma outcomes. Using immunoSEQ multiplex PCR, the repertoire was profiled, and TCRdb retains in-frame clones only, with some absent. The table includes a few thousand clones, 70% to 90% detected once. Material: tumor tissue from Merkel cell carcinoma. The receptors shown here come from a human donor with Merkel cell carcinoma. The CDR3 runs from the conserved cysteine through the conserved F or W. A D gene is named only where the DNA matches it firmly. Clone sizes are given selectively: once, few, many, or a class where the clone is expanded.

TRBD2	-	TRBJ2-5	TRBV5-1	CASSLDTSGGAGTQYF	TGCGCCAGCAGCTTGGACACTAGCGGGGGCGCGGGGACCCAGTACTTC
TRBD2	-	TRBJ2-1	TRBV4-3	CASSQGSSGGNEQFF	TGCGCCAGCAGCCAAGGAAGTAGCGGGGGTAATGAGCAGTTCTTC
TRBD2	-	TRBJ2-1	TRBV11-3	CASSLGTSGRFSPDEQFF	TGTGCCAGCAGCTTAGGGACTAGCGGGAGATTTAGTCCGGATGAGCAGTTCTTC
TRBD1	-	TRBJ1-1	TRBV6-1	CASTLDRVGTEAFF	TGTGCCAGCACTTTAGACAGGGTCGGCACTGAAGCTTTCTTT
TRBD1	-	TRBJ2-7	TRBV5-1	CASSFRDRGSSYEQYF	TGCGCCAGCAGCTTTCGGGACAGAGGAAGCTCCTACGAGCAGTACTTC
-	-	TRBJ1-5	TRBV5-6	CASSLAGNQPQHF	TGTGCCAGCAGCTTGGCGGGGAATCAGCCCCAGCATTTT
-	-	TRBJ2-1	TRBV27	CASWVPGVKNEQFF	TGTGCCAGTTGGGTTCCAGGGGTGAAGAATGAGCAGTTCTTC
-	large	TRBJ2-4	TRBV27	CASRTQGEVDIQYF	TGTGCCAGCAGAACACAGGGCGAGGTGGACATTCAGTACTTC
-	-	TRBJ2-5	TRBV7-9	CASSLNVEVQYF	TGTGCCAGCAGCCTTAACGTCGAGGTCCAGTACTTC
-	once	TRBJ1-4	TRBV9	CASSVDVNDEKLFF	TGTGCCAGCAGCGTAGACGTGAATGATGAAAAACTGTTTTTT
-	few	TRBJ2-6	TRBV5-7	CASRKFLVQSRANVLTF	TGTGCCAGCAGAAAATTTCTTGTACAAAGTCGGGCCAACGTCCTGACTTTC
-	-	TRBJ2-1	TRBV30	CAWSWAGNNEQFF	TGTGCCTGGAGTTGGGCAGGGAACAATGAGCAGTTCTTC
-	once	TRBJ1-3	TRBV14	CASSQGGSFGNTIYF	TGTGCCAGCAGCCAGGGGGGGAGCTTTGGAAACACCATATATTTT
-	-	TRBJ1-5	TRBV10-3	CATQSRDSNQPQHF	TGTGCCACCCAATCGAGGGACAGCAATCAGCCCCAGCATTTT
-	-	TRBJ2-7	TRBV4-3	CASSQEPGGHALEQYF	TGCGCCAGCAGCCAAGAACCCGGGGGGCATGCGCTCGAGCAGTACTTC
-	-	TRBJ1-5	TRBV7-2	CASSLVATATNQPQHF	TGTGCCAGCAGCTTAGTCGCCACAGCTACGAATCAGCCCCAGCATTTT
TRBD1	-	TRBJ1-1	TRBV5-4	CTSSLGQTKGAFF	TGTACCAGCAGCTTGGGACAGACTAAAGGAGCTTTCTTT
-	-	TRBJ1-1	TRBV9	CASSYGDGTEAFF	TGTGCCAGCAGCTACGGGGACGGTACTGAAGCTTTCTTT
TRBD1	-	TRBJ2-7	TRBV4-1	CASSQKTGGGTYEQYF	TGCGCCAGCAGCCAGAAAACAGGGGGCGGCACCTACGAGCAGTACTTC
-	-	TRBJ1-1	TRBV11-2	CASSFWVGEAFF	TGTGCCAGCAGCTTCTGGGTTGGTGAAGCTTTCTTT
-	once	TRBJ1-6	TRBV27	CASSFRRSSYNSPLHF	TGTGCCAGCAGTTTCAGACGGAGCTCCTATAATTCACCCCTCCACTTT
-	-	TRBJ1-2	TRBV28	CASSLRGPLVGRYTF	TGTGCCAGCAGTTTAAGGGGCCCCTTAGTAGGGCGCTACACCTTC
-	-	TRBJ2-7	TRBV18	CASSPRQGDFEQYF	TGTGCCAGCTCACCACGTCAGGGTGATTTCGAGCAGTACTTC
-	-	TRBJ2-7	TRBV4-1	CASSQEIGYEQYF	TGCGCCAGCAGCCAAGAGATTGGTTACGAGCAGTACTTC
-	-	TRBJ2-1	TRBV5-1	CASSLDSNEQFF	TGCGCCAGCAGCTTGGATTCGAATGAGCAGTTCTTC
-	-	TRBJ1-5	TRBV28	CASDNRPQHF	TGTGCCAGCGACAATCGGCCCCAGCATTTT